This T cell receptor (beta chain) was documented in a study of blood T cell repertoires in COVID-19. Study-level information: Nucleic acid was either cDNA or gDNA, and it came from T cells, B-cell-depleted T cells, or PBMCs.

This clone was seen a single time. CDR3 length: 17 amino acids. The V segment lost 5 bases and the J segment 6 bases; nucleotides outside the gene matches: 13. Germline CDR1 reads SGHTA; CDR2 reads FQGNSA. Original analysis: Reference gene primer amplification gave estimated nucleated cell counts. The assay was immunoSEQ multiplex PCR, and TCRdb's table has in-frame clones only and misses some. The DNA was the basis for D and trimming; V, J and clone size are from that table. The data hold roughly 78,000 clones, with about 89% observed a single time. The rearrangement uses TRBV7-2 and TRBJ2-3; 11 bases agree with TRBD2. Sequenced input: peripheral blood. This clonotype was sampled from a woman aged 60-75 years with acute or convalescent COVID-19. CDR3 nucleotides: TGTGCCAGCAGCCCACCAGTAGCGGGGGGGTTGGGGGATACGCAGTATTTT. As protein: CASSPPVAGGLGDTQYF.